This T cell receptor (beta chain) is from a study of naive and memory T cell subsets. Of note for this clonotype: Its antigen is unknown.

V lost 4 bases, J lost 4 bases, and 14 bases lay in between. This CDR3 region has 15 residues. Germline-derived CDR1 and CDR2 are SGHTA and FQGNSA. Study results and limitations: A few larger clonotypes appeared in naive repertoires, especially CD8, possibly memory cells re-expressing CD45RA.

From the second PCR step, alpha and beta chains were amplified apart. Four subsets defined by CD45RA and CD27 were sorted after CD3, CD4, CD8 and live/dead staining. Two oligonucleotides, mixed equimolar, formed the beta constant-region primer covering TRBC1 and TRBC2. Four rounds of PCR amplified the ligated cDNA using nested alpha and beta constant-region primers plus SP2. A single record per CDR3 protein comes from TCRdb applying MiXCR to the UMI-ligation and nested PCR reads. The sample has approximately 150,000 distinct CDR3 sequences, roughly 23% seen once. Input material: naive CD4+ T cells from blood. This sequence originates from a human donor in good health. The chain uses TRBV7-2 and TRBJ1-5; weak D call: TRBD1 (5 bases). The CDR3 coding sequence is TGTGCCAGCAGCTCCCGGGACGGGATAAATCAGCCCCAGCATTTT. As protein: CASSSRDGINQPQHF.